The clone carrying this T cell receptor beta chain was seen repeatedly, ten times or more. Its matching antigen is unknown. Looked up from germline, CDR1 is SGHTA and CDR2 is FQGTGA. Trimming cost V 1 base and J 11 bases, with 14 bases left between them. CDR3 length equals 13 residues. These data originate in a study of T cells after yellow fever vaccination. Study observations and caveats: Booster samples showed a return of most primary-vaccination clones (around 95% CD4, 88% CD8). Abundant clonotypes from the bulk population could have been carried over as contaminants into FACS-sorted repertoires.

Template switching by 5'RACE produced TCR cDNA, adding a universal primer site and UMIs. Using its own MiXCR run on the 5' RACE reads, TCRdb lists one record per CDR3 protein. The data show about 310,000 distinct CDR3 sequences, about 3.5% seen once. The sample was PBMCs, taken on the day of the yellow fever booster vaccination. The chain joins TRBV7-3 to TRBJ1-1; no clear D. The TCR sequence derives from a young man who received the YFV17D yellow fever vaccine. CDR3 region: CASSLIRDAKAFF. The CDR3 nucleotides read TGTGCCAGCAGCTTAATCCGAGATGCCAAGGCTTTCTTT.